These T cell receptor beta chains were read from a single sample in a study of cytomegalovirus exposure and HLA in healthy donors. TCRdb's table, derived via immunoSEQ multiplex PCR, lists solely in-frame clones and lacks some. The table includes about 140,000 clones, 85% to 90% detected once. The sequencing sample was made of PBMCs. All receptors derive from a man aged 18 to 35 in good health and CMV-seronegative. The CDR3 runs from the conserved cysteine through the conserved F or W. The order of the fields is CDR3 protein, CDR3 DNA, D gene, J gene, clone size, V gene. The D gene is left open where the match is weak. For some rows the clone size is stated as once, few or many, or as a class when expanded; others skip it.

CDR3 protein: CASSLVGASTDTQYF
CDR3 DNA: TGTGCCAGCAGCTTAGTAGGGGCCAGCACAGATACGCAGTATTTT
D gene: NA
J gene: TRBJ2-3
clone size: once
V gene: TRBV7-2

CDR3 protein: CASSLRWNTEAFF
CDR3 DNA: TGTGCCAGCAGCTTGCGGTGGAACACTGAAGCTTTCTTT
D gene: NA
J gene: TRBJ1-1
clone size: NA
V gene: TRBV5-6

CDR3 protein: CASSEGGDSYNEQFF
CDR3 DNA: TGTGCCAGCAGTGAAGGCGGGGATTCCTACAATGAGCAGTTCTTC
D gene: NA
J gene: TRBJ2-1
clone size: NA
V gene: TRBV2

CDR3 protein: CASSVVQGAGEQFF
CDR3 DNA: TGTGCCAGCAGTGTCGTACAGGGGGCGGGGGAGCAGTTCTTC
D gene: TRBD1
J gene: TRBJ2-1
clone size: NA
V gene: TRBV27

CDR3 protein: CASSYLGTAYQETQYF
CDR3 DNA: TGTGCCAGCAGTTACTTAGGGACAGCGTACCAAGAGACCCAGTACTTC
D gene: TRBD1
J gene: TRBJ2-5
clone size: NA
V gene: TRBV6-5

CDR3 protein: CASSVAPREGNEQFF
CDR3 DNA: TGTGCCAGCAGCGTAGCCCCGCGGGAGGGAAATGAGCAGTTCTTC
D gene: TRBD2
J gene: TRBJ2-1
clone size: NA
V gene: TRBV9

CDR3 protein: CASSSVGGYEQYF
CDR3 DNA: TGTGCCAGCAGCTCTGTAGGGGGATACGAGCAGTACTTC
D gene: NA
J gene: TRBJ2-7
clone size: few
V gene: TRBV28

CDR3 protein: CASSLALGHSYEQYF
CDR3 DNA: TGTGCCAGCAGCTTAGCGCTAGGTCATTCCTACGAGCAGTACTTC
D gene: NA
J gene: TRBJ2-7
clone size: NA
V gene: TRBV7-8

CDR3 protein: CASSSTGNTEAFF
CDR3 DNA: TGTGCCAGCAGTTCTACAGGGAACACTGAAGCTTTCTTT
D gene: NA
J gene: TRBJ1-1
clone size: few
V gene: TRBV6-4

CDR3 protein: CASSLGPSGNYEQYF
CDR3 DNA: TGTGCCAGCAGCTTAGGTCCTAGCGGGAACTACGAGCAGTACTTC
D gene: TRBD2
J gene: TRBJ2-7
clone size: once
V gene: TRBV7-8

CDR3 protein: CASSAGQGTEQYF
CDR3 DNA: TGCGCCAGCAGTGCGGGACAGGGGACCGAGCAGTACTTC
D gene: TRBD1
J gene: TRBJ2-7
clone size: few
V gene: TRBV10-1

CDR3 protein: CASSYTRSGYQHF
CDR3 DNA: TGTGCCAGCAGTTACACTCGTTCAGGCTACCAGCATTTT
D gene: NA
J gene: TRBJ1-5
clone size: NA
V gene: TRBV6-6

CDR3 protein: CASSRTGLSTDTQYF
CDR3 DNA: TGTGCCAGCAGTCGTACAGGGCTCAGCACAGATACGCAGTATTTT
D gene: NA
J gene: TRBJ2-3
clone size: NA
V gene: TRBV6-6

CDR3 protein: CASSQQVSDTQYF
CDR3 DNA: TGTGCCAGCAGCCAGCAGGTATCAGATACGCAGTATTTT
D gene: NA
J gene: TRBJ2-3
clone size: few
V gene: TRBV5-6

CDR3 protein: CASSLDHGETYEQYF
CDR3 DNA: TGTGCCAGCAGCTTAGATCACGGGGAAACCTACGAGCAGTACTTC
D gene: NA
J gene: TRBJ2-7
clone size: NA
V gene: TRBV11-2

CDR3 protein: CSGKRGAYNEQFF
CDR3 DNA: TGCAGCGGTAAGCGGGGGGCCTACAATGAGCAGTTCTTC
D gene: TRBD2
J gene: TRBJ2-1
clone size: NA
V gene: TRBV29-1

CDR3 protein: CASTGGSDTQYF
CDR3 DNA: TGTGCCAGTACGGGGGGAAGCGATACGCAGTATTTT
D gene: TRBD2
J gene: TRBJ2-3
clone size: few
V gene: TRBV7-7

CDR3 protein: CASSGRDSLTNEQFF
CDR3 DNA: TGTGCCAGCAGTGGACGGGACAGCTTAACCAATGAGCAGTTCTTC
D gene: TRBD1
J gene: TRBJ2-1
clone size: NA
V gene: TRBV6-1

CDR3 protein: CASSLARQVMNTEAFF
CDR3 DNA: TGTGCCAGCAGCTTAGCCAGACAGGTTATGAACACTGAAGCTTTCTTT
D gene: NA
J gene: TRBJ1-1
clone size: NA
V gene: TRBV7-9

CDR3 protein: CASSPTGEYYGYTF
CDR3 DNA: TGTGCCAGCTCACCGACAGGGGAGTACTATGGCTACACCTTC
D gene: TRBD1
J gene: TRBJ1-2
clone size: NA
V gene: TRBV18

CDR3 protein: CAWRLAGGNEQFF
CDR3 DNA: TGTGCCTGGAGACTAGCGGGGGGTAATGAGCAGTTCTTC
D gene: TRBD2
J gene: TRBJ2-1
clone size: NA
V gene: TRBV7-2

CDR3 protein: CASSPGMQNSNQPQHF
CDR3 DNA: TGTGCCAGCTCACCAGGCATGCAAAATAGCAATCAGCCCCAGCATTTT
D gene: NA
J gene: TRBJ1-5
clone size: NA
V gene: TRBV18

CDR3 protein: CASSPGRGTEAFF
CDR3 DNA: TGTGCCAGCTCACCGGGCAGGGGCACTGAAGCTTTCTTT
D gene: NA
J gene: TRBJ1-1
clone size: NA
V gene: TRBV18

CDR3 protein: CASSLDRGLAAYEQYF
CDR3 DNA: TGTGCCAGCAGCTTAGACAGGGGACTAGCGGCCTACGAGCAGTACTTC
D gene: TRBD2
J gene: TRBJ2-7
clone size: NA
V gene: TRBV7-8

CDR3 protein: CAGGTGPQETQYF
CDR3 DNA: TGTGCCGGGGGGACAGGGCCCCAAGAGACCCAGTACTTC
D gene: TRBD1
J gene: TRBJ2-5
clone size: few
V gene: TRBV5-4

CDR3 protein: CASSDRDRIYNEQFF
CDR3 DNA: TGTGCCAGCAGCGACCGGGACAGGATCTACAATGAGCAGTTCTTC
D gene: TRBD1
J gene: TRBJ2-1
clone size: NA
V gene: TRBV9

CDR3 protein: CASTPAGAGEKLFF
CDR3 DNA: TGTGCCAGCACCCCGGCGGGGGCGGGGGAAAAACTGTTTTTT
D gene: NA
J gene: TRBJ1-4
clone size: NA
V gene: TRBV6-5

CDR3 protein: CASSATGLAGGLEQFF
CDR3 DNA: TGTGCCAGCAGCGCGACCGGACTAGCGGGAGGCCTCGAGCAGTTCTTC
D gene: TRBD2
J gene: TRBJ2-1
clone size: NA
V gene: TRBV9

CDR3 protein: CASSFPSTGLSYEQYF
CDR3 DNA: TGTGCCAGCAGTTTCCCTTCGACAGGCCTTTCCTACGAGCAGTACTTC
D gene: NA
J gene: TRBJ2-7
clone size: once
V gene: TRBV2